The present T cell receptor (beta chain) was sequenced within a study of shared clonotypes between healthy human individuals. About this clone: Antigen specificity is unknown.

Germline values: CDR1 WSHSY, CDR2 SAAADI. The CDR3 extends over 12 amino acids. V dropped 4 bases and J dropped 5 bases, with 6 bases sitting between them. Investigators spread the genomic DNA of each subset evenly over several immunoSEQ plates. TCRdb's copy holds only in-frame clones and misses some; the assay was immunoSEQ multiplex PCR. The repertoire holds approximately 1.4 million clones, with approximately 98% as singletons. Study findings and constraints: Researchers sampled only blood; tissue repertoires likely differ. Non-shared clonotypes were found to have lower generation probabilities than the clonotypes that were shared by all four of the sorted-subset donors.

The chain links TRBV10-2 to TRBJ1-5; possible D gene TRBD1, 5 bases. This TCR derives from a man between 25 and 39 years old in good health. Sequencing input: naive CD4+ T cells sorted from blood. Subset noted: CD45RA+ positively selected. CDR3 nucleotide sequence: TGCGCCAGCAGTGGGGGCGATCAGCCCCAGCATTTT. Its protein is CASSGGDQPQHF.